Each of the 27 T cell receptor beta chains below was sequenced from the same sample in a study of T cell responses to AZD1222 COVID-19 vaccine. Measured with immunoSEQ multiplex PCR; TCRdb has only the in-frame clones, and not every one. The repertoire consists of 120,000 to 150,000 clones, with about 91% occurring once and the leading ten covering about a tenth. The specimen was peripheral blood, collected 28 days after the second AZD1222 dose. The receptor set was obtained from an adult who received the AZD1222 COVID-19 vaccine.

The CDR3 nucleotides read TGTGCCAGCAGCTTAGGCGGTCTCGGACAGTATTATGGCTACACCTTC. It specifies CASSLGGLGQYYGYTF. The rearrangement links TRBV7-2 to TRBJ1-2, with D perhaps TRBD1 (6 bases). Per the germline V gene, CDR1 is SGHTA and CDR2 is FQGNSA. The length of the CDR3 is 16 residues. Trimming stripped 1 base from V and 5 bases from J, with 17 bases between.

The chain has TRBV11-1 and TRBJ1-3, with TRBD1 identical over 7 bases. The germline V gene encodes CDR1 SGHAT and CDR2 FQDESV (reference sequence). Losses at the gene ends were 3 bases for V and 0 bases for J; bases not matched to a gene: 5. This CDR3 comprises 16 residues. The chain's CDR3 is CASSFNRGYSGNTIYF. The CDR3 DNA is TGTGCCAGCAGCTTTAACAGGGGCTACTCTGGAAACACCATATATTTT.

The chain recombines TRBV11-2 with TRBJ1-2; 8 nucleotides match TRBD1. V gave up 1 base and J gave up 3 bases; unmatched junction bases: 10. Germline V gives CDR1 SGHAT, CDR2 FQNNGV. The length of the CDR3 is 17 residues. For the CDR3, the DNA is TGTGCCAGCAGCTTAGGTCTCCAGGGGGCTGTTGACTATGGCTACACCTTC. Its protein product is CASSLGLQGAVDYGYTF.

The chain has TRBV5-6 and TRBJ1-1, with D uncertain. The V end lost 3 bases, the J end lost 5 bases, and 14 bases lay between the germline ends. The germline gives CDR1 SGHDT, CDR2 YYEEEE. The CDR3 is made up of 14 amino acids. DNA for the CDR3: TGTGCCAGCAGCTCACGCCTCTCAGATACTGAAGCTTTCTTT. This sequence encodes CASSSRLSDTEAFF.

This sequence joins TRBV5-6 and TRBJ2-2; 9 bases line up with TRBD1. From germline, CDR1 is SGHDT and CDR2 YYEEEE. This CDR3 region has 14 residues. V was clipped by 1 base and J by 9 bases; unmatched bases: 4. The CDR3 sequence: CASSLLQGARELFF. The CDR3 DNA is TGTGCCAGCAGCTTGTTACAGGGGGCGCGGGAGCTGTTTTTT.

The chain joins TRBV5-1 to TRBJ1-1, with TRBD1 as a possible D gene (5 bases). The CDR3 loop spans 15 amino acids. Looked up from germline, CDR1 is SGHRS and CDR2 is YFSETQ. V was pared by 4 bases and J by 4 bases, with 17 bases between. The DNA of the CDR3 is TGCGCCAGCAGCCTGGAATCAGGGCGAGGCACTGAAGCTTTCTTT. Protein: CASSLESGRGTEAFF. The variable domain in full, completed from reference TRBV5-1 and TRBJ1-1, reads KAGVTQTPRYLIKTRGQQVTLSCSPISGHRSVSWYQQTPGQGLQFLFEYFSETQRNKGNFPGRFSGRQFSNSRSEMNVSTLELGDSALYLCASSLESGRGTEAFFGQGTRLTVV.

CDR3 residues: CASSFSGVNTEAFF. The CDR3 DNA follows: TGTGCCAGCAGTTTTTCGGGAGTGAACACTGAAGCTTTCTTT. V is TRBV27 and J is TRBJ1-1; D ambiguous. Germline CDR1 and CDR2: MNHEY and SMNVEV (reference sequence). V lost 3 bases and J lost 0, with 8 bases in between. The CDR3 extends over 14 amino acids.

The CDR3 here is CASARISGNTIYF. CDR3 DNA sequence: TGTGCCAGTGCCCGGATCTCTGGAAACACCATATATTTT. V gene TRBV19 combines with J gene TRBJ1-3; D not resolved. From germline, CDR1 is LNHDA and CDR2 SQIVND (reference sequence). V shed 8 bases and J shed 0 bases, with 8 bases lying between them. The CDR3 totals 13 residues.

The chain links TRBV10-3 to TRBJ2-3, with 9 bases fitting TRBD2. Germline CDR1 reads ENHRY; CDR2 reads SYGVKD. After removal of 5 bases from V and 0 bases from J, the junction contained 6 bases not matched to a gene. The CDR3 covers 16 residues. The CDR3 DNA sequence: TGTGCCATCAGTTTTAGCGGGAGAAGGAGCACAGATACGCAGTATTTT. Amino acid sequence: CAISFSGRRSTDTQYF.

The genes are TRBV6-6 and TRBJ1-1; D ambiguous. Trimming stripped 2 bases from V and 7 bases from J, with 8 bases between. The CDR3 runs 12 residues. The germline gives CDR1 MNHNY, CDR2 SVGAGI (reference sequence). CDR3: CASSYTGSEAFF. CDR3 bases: TGTGCCAGCAGTTACACCGGGAGTGAAGCTTTCTTT.

The rearrangement links TRBV7-9 to TRBJ1-1; 11 bases fit TRBD1. V trimming: 5 bases; J trimming: 5 bases; junction bases outside the gene matches: 7. Germline V gene sequence: CDR1 SEHNR, CDR2 FQNEAQ (reference sequence). This CDR3 spans 15 amino acids. The CDR3 DNA follows: TGTGCCAGCAGCCTCGGACAGGGGGCGGTGACTGAAGCTTTCTTT. It specifies CASSLGQGAVTEAFF.

The chain couples TRBV10-2 to TRBJ2-3; TRBD2 matches at 9 bases. From germline, CDR1 is WSHSY and CDR2 SAAADI. The CDR3 runs to 15 residues. J lost 2 bases, V lost 6 bases, and 6 bases had no gene match. The chain's CDR3 is CASRPTSGFTDTQYF. The CDR3 bases are TGCGCCAGCAGGCCGACTAGCGGTTTCACAGATACGCAGTATTTT.

The chain is built from TRBV6-4 and TRBJ1-2; 9 positions agree with TRBD1. CDR3 length: 13 amino acids. CDR1 and CDR2 (germline): MRHNA, SNTAGT. V lost 6 bases, J lost 6 bases, and 5 bases stayed unmatched. The CDR3 is CASRGTGRHGYTF. DNA of the CDR3: TGTGCCAGCAGGGGGACAGGGAGGCATGGCTACACCTTC.

The chain recombines TRBV29-1 with TRBJ1-1; D gene ambiguous. The V gene's germline CDR1 is SQVTM and CDR2 ANQGSEA. The V end lost 5 bases, the J end lost 1 base, and 11 bases lay between the germline ends. The CDR3 has 13 residues. This CDR3 is CSVSPSGNTEAFF. CDR3 DNA sequence: TGCAGCGTTTCCCCCAGCGGGAACACTGAAGCTTTCTTT.

The V gene is TRBV4-2, the J gene TRBJ1-5; D not resolved. V lost 0 bases, J lost 4 bases, and 13 bases lay in between. Germline V gives CDR1 LGHNA, CDR2 YNFKEQ. This CDR3 spans 16 amino acids. Here the CDR3 reads CASSQEMVRANQPQHF. Here the CDR3 DNA reads TGTGCCAGCAGCCAAGAGATGGTGCGGGCGAATCAGCCCCAGCATTTT.

The rearrangement uses TRBV28 and TRBJ1-1, with 7 bases fitting TRBD1. V shed 2 bases and J 5 bases; nucleotides not matched to a gene: 2. Germline V gives CDR1 MDHEN, CDR2 SYDVKM. The CDR3 has 13 residues. The CDR3 nucleotides read TGTGCCAGCAGTTTACAGGGGGGGACTGAAGCTTTCTTT. Protein: CASSLQGGTEAFF.

The V gene is TRBV27, the J gene TRBJ1-1; D remains ambiguous. The CDR3 sequence is 14 residues long. Germline CDR1 reads MNHEY; CDR2 reads SMNVEV (reference sequence). V lost 5 bases and J 0 bases, leaving 10 bases between the germline ends. CDR3 DNA: TGTGCCAGCAGTAGGAGGGATATGAACACTGAAGCTTTCTTT. Translated, it gives CASSRRDMNTEAFF.

V and J are TRBV9 and TRBJ2-3, with TRBD2 matching 10 bases. Trimming at V came to 0 bases and at J to 10 bases, leaving 8 bases not matched to a gene. CDR3 size: 15 residues. Germline CDR1 is SGDLS and CDR2 is YYNGEE. CDR3 nucleotide sequence: TGTGCCAGCAGCGTAGAGTCTAGCGGGAGTATTCCGCAGTATTTT. Encoded protein: CASSVESSGSIPQYF.

V is TRBV7-2 and J is TRBJ1-1; TRBD1 matches at 9 bases. The CDR3 totals 16 residues. Germline lookup yields CDR1 SGHTA and CDR2 FQGNSA. J lost 7 bases, V lost 3 bases, and 12 bases had no gene match. CDR3 sequence: CASSFVRTGVNDEAFF. CDR3 DNA: TGTGCCAGCAGCTTCGTCCGGACAGGGGTCAATGATGAAGCTTTCTTT.

V usage is TRBV19 and J usage is TRBJ1-6; 7 bases agree with TRBD1. Germline V gene sequence: CDR1 LNHDA, CDR2 SQIVND (reference sequence). CDR3 length equals 16 residues. Germline trimming cut 4 bases from V and 1 base from J; bases unmatched to any gene: 4. In DNA form, the CDR3 reads TGTGCCAGTAGTACAGACAGGGAATCCTATAATTCACCCCTCCACTTT. Protein product: CASSTDRESYNSPLHF.

This clone came up once. Additional DNA sequences in this sample encode the identical CDR3. DNA for the CDR3: TGTGCCATCAGTGAGGAAGGGTACGAGCAGTACGTC. Translated, it gives CAISEEGYEQYV. This chain joins TRBV10-3 and TRBJ2-7; D is unclear. Germline V gives CDR1 ENHRY, CDR2 SYGVKD. The V end was cut by 2 bases, the J end by 4 bases, with 6 bases between. The CDR3 covers 12 residues.

This sequence joins TRBV6-2 or TRBV6-3 and TRBJ2-1; TRBD2 matches 8 bases. This CDR3 region has 16 residues. The ends lost 0 bases at V and 9 bases at J; junction bases unmatched: 10. The germline V gene encodes CDR1 MNHEY and CDR2 SVGEGT. The CDR3 spells CASSYSGVAGSGEQFF. CDR3 DNA sequence: TGTGCCAGCAGTTACTCTGGAGTAGCGGGGTCCGGTGAGCAGTTCTTC.

The chain recombines TRBV25-1 with TRBJ1-1; D is uncertain. This CDR3 region has 13 residues. Trimming shortened V by 6 bases and J by 5 bases, and 13 bases separated the two germline ends. Germline V gene data show CDR1 as MGHDK and CDR2 as SYGVNS. DNA of the CDR3: TGTGCCAGCAGCTCGCTACTAAGGACTGAAGCTTTCTTT. Protein: CASSSLLRTEAFF.

The chain combines TRBV12-5 with TRBJ2-7; no firm D call. The CDR3 loop spans 14 amino acids. V lost 3 bases to trimming and J lost 0 bases, with 9 bases between them. Germline V gives CDR1 LGHNT, CDR2 FRNRAP. CDR3 DNA sequence: TGTGCTAGTGGTTTCGGTGAGCCCTCCTACGAGCAGTACTTC. Its protein is CASGFGEPSYEQYF.

V and J are TRBV5-6 and TRBJ2-7, with 13 bases that match TRBD2. The CDR3 covers 16 residues. Trimming cost V 0 bases and J 6 bases; bases outside gene matches: 6. Germline CDR1 is SGHDT and CDR2 is YYEEEE. CDR3 region: CASSLVRLAGGGEQYF. DNA for the CDR3: TGTGCCAGCAGCTTGGTTCGACTAGCGGGAGGTGGCGAGCAGTACTTC.

This chain uses TRBV15 with TRBJ1-5, with TRBD1 identical over 8 bases. V shed 4 bases and J 5 bases; nucleotides not matched to a gene: 7. The germline V gene has CDR1 LNHNV and CDR2 YYDKDF (reference sequence). This CDR3 is 15 amino acids long. CDR3 residues: CATSNSRGPDQPQHF. The CDR3 nucleotides read TGTGCCACCAGCAATAGCAGGGGGCCTGATCAGCCCCAGCATTTT.

This sequence joins TRBV6-6 and TRBJ2-7; possible D gene TRBD2, 5 bases. The ends were cut back, 6 bases at V and 2 bases at J, with 11 bases in the middle. The CDR3 spans 13 residues. Germline V lookup: CDR1 MNHNY, CDR2 SVGAGI (reference sequence). CDR3 DNA: TGTGCCAGCAGCACGGTCGGGACCTACGAGCAGTACGTC. Translating gives CASSTVGTYEQYV.